This TCR beta chain was captured by sequencing in a study of CD8 T cells in ankylosing spondylitis. Generation of TCR beta libraries employed quantitative 5'-RACE incorporating molecular barcodes. TCRdb itself ran the 5' RACE reads through MiXCR, one entry per CDR3 protein. The data show about 340,000 distinct CDR3 sequences, roughly 20% seen once. Points from the study as a whole: Typical of ankylosing spondylitis blood, it appeared, was a TCR beta motif of under 10 highly homologous variants. The authors found the disease-linked clones to be CD8+ and relatively rare in peripheral blood. Matched synovial fluid from ankylosing spondylitis patients was reported to be enriched for disease-linked clones.

Notes on this clonotype: Its matching antigen is unknown.

This CDR3 has 16 amino acids. Trimming left V 2 bases short and J 6 bases short, with 16 bases between. Germline V gene sequence: CDR1 SGHAT, CDR2 FQNNGV. The sequence came from a male donor with ankylosing spondylitis or in good health (not recorded which). The source material was blood, either unsorted or a sorted T cell fraction (not recorded which). V gene TRBV11-2 combines with J gene TRBJ1-4; D unclear. The CDR3 protein is CASSLPIGEGDEKLFF. The CDR3 DNA follows: TGTGCCAGCAGCTTACCCATTGGGGAAGGAGATGAAAAACTGTTTTTT. Supplemented by reference TRBV11-2 and TRBJ1-4, the full variable domain reads EAGVAQSPRYKIIEKRQSVAFWCNPISGHATLYWYQQILGQGPKLLIQFQNNGVVDDSQLPKDRFSAERLKGVDSTLKIQPAKLEDSAVYLCASSLPIGEGDEKLFFGSGTQLSVL.